These 13 T cell receptor beta chains originate from one sample sequenced in a study of early T cells in non-severe SARS-CoV-2 infection. TCRdb analysed the 5' RACE reads with MiXCR anew, one entry per CDR3 protein. The table has around 80,000 distinct CDR3 sequences, roughly 13% seen once. Specimen: whole blood. The receptor set was obtained from an adult who was a healthcare worker with PCR-confirmed SARS-CoV-2 infection or an uninfected control (not recorded which).

J is TRBJ2-7 and V is TRBV29-1; 8 bases align to TRBD2. Germline V gene lookup returns CDR1 SQVTM and CDR2 ANQGSEA. The CDR3 is 14 residues long. Germline trimming cut 6 bases from V and 3 bases from J; bases unmatched to any gene: 10. CDR3 in amino acids: CSVLREGIDYEQYF. The CDR3 DNA sequence: TGCAGCGTGCTTCGGGAGGGGATCGACTACGAGCAGTACTTC.

In its sample, this clonotype was seen a few times. The chain links TRBV6-1 to TRBJ2-2; no clear D. Germline V gene sequence: CDR1 MNHNS, CDR2 SASEGT. The CDR3 is made up of 14 amino acids. V dropped 6 bases and J dropped 0 bases, with 8 bases sitting between them. The CDR3: CASRDDTNTGELFF. The DNA of the CDR3 is TGTGCCAGCAGAGATGACACGAACACCGGGGAGCTGTTTTTT.

V is TRBV15 and J is TRBJ2-2; D gene ambiguous. The CDR3 is made up of 12 amino acids. CDR1 and CDR2 (germline): LNHNV, YYDKDF (reference sequence). The V end was cut by 3 bases, the J end by 13 bases, with 12 bases between. The CDR3 DNA follows: TGTGCCACCAGCAGCCCCGTTAATCGGCTGTTTTTT. Its protein product is CATSSPVNRLFF.

This clonotype occurred many times. The chain is built from TRBV7-9 and TRBJ2-5; 13 bases match TRBD2. This CDR3 is 19 amino acids long. V trimming: 5 bases; J trimming: 3 bases; junction bases outside the gene matches: 15. Germline V gene lookup returns CDR1 SEHNR and CDR2 FQNEAQ (reference sequence). CDR3 DNA sequence: TGTGCCAGCAGCGATTTACAACTTACCGGACTAGCGGGGGAAGAGACCCAGTACTTC. Amino acids: CASSDLQLTGLAGEETQYF.

This clonotype was detected only a few times. The V gene is TRBV12-3 or TRBV12-4, the J gene TRBJ2-3; 9 bases fit TRBD2. Unmatched junction bases numbered 4, after V lost 3 bases and J lost 6 bases. The CDR3 is 14 residues long. CDR3 sequence reads: CASSLSSGVDTQYF. DNA of the CDR3: TGTGCCAGCAGTTTGTCTAGCGGGGTGGATACGCAGTATTTT.

This clonotype occurred a few times. The chain is built from TRBV7-8 and TRBJ1-1; 9 bases are a match to TRBD1. Germline trimming cut 0 bases from V and 5 bases from J; bases unmatched to any gene: 4. The V gene's germline CDR1 is SGHVS and CDR2 FQNEAQ. The CDR3 runs to 15 residues. The CDR3 loop reads CASSLAGTGYTEAFF. CDR3 sequence (DNA): TGTGCCAGCAGCTTAGCTGGGACAGGGTATACTGAAGCTTTCTTT.

This clonotype showed up many times. This chain links TRBV27 with TRBJ1-2, with a tentative D call TRBD1 (6 bases). The ends were cut back, 1 base at V and 4 bases at J, with 13 bases in the middle. The CDR3 totals 15 residues. Germline assignment: CDR1 MNHEY and CDR2 SMNVEV (reference sequence). The CDR3 sequence is CASSLLGGLGYGYTF. The CDR3 DNA reads as TGTGCCAGCAGTTTATTGGGGGGGCTCGGCTATGGCTACACCTTC.

The chain carries TRBV7-2 and TRBJ2-1; weak D call: TRBD1 (5 bases). There are 14 residues in the CDR3. The germline V and J ends were trimmed by 4 bases and 10 bases, with 17 bases remaining between them. CDR1 is SGHTA, CDR2 FQGNSA, per germline. The CDR3 loop reads CASSWGYVVTEQFF. CDR3 DNA: TGTGCCAGCAGCTGGGGCTATGTCGTAACCGAGCAGTTCTTC.

This sequence joins TRBV20-1 and TRBJ2-1; no firm D call. Between the trimmed V and J ends, which lost 5 bases and 5 bases, there was a span of 16 bases. Germline lookup yields CDR1 DFQATT and CDR2 SNEGSKA (reference sequence). There are 14 residues in the CDR3. CDR3 bases: TGCAGTGCTTATCGACCTCCTCTGGACAATGAGCAGTTCTTC. Protein sequence: CSAYRPPLDNEQFF.

This clonotype was counted ten times or more. The V and J genes are TRBV11-2 and TRBJ2-5; perhaps TRBD1 as D (6 bases). The CDR3 has 15 amino acids. The germline V and J ends were trimmed by 5 bases and 2 bases, with 15 bases remaining between them. From germline, CDR1 is SGHAT and CDR2 FQNNGV. DNA of the CDR3: TGTGCCAGCAGCAGCCAGGACAGAGTGCAAGAGACCCAGTACTTC. Translated: CASSSQDRVQETQYF.

This clonotype was seen a few times. The chain employs TRBV12-3 or TRBV12-4 and TRBJ2-1; 7 positions agree with TRBD1. The V gene end was trimmed by 6 bases and the J gene end by 7 bases; junction bases not matched to a gene: 3. The CDR3 extends over 12 amino acids. This chain's CDR3 is CASRGQPNEQFF. In DNA form, the CDR3 reads TGTGCCAGCAGGGGACAGCCGAATGAGCAGTTCTTC.

This clonotype was counted a few times. The chain recombines TRBV6-6 with TRBJ2-1; TRBD1 matches at 7 bases. The CDR3 loop spans 14 amino acids. With V trimmed by 8 bases and J by 0 bases, 4 bases remained unmatched. Germline V gene data show CDR1 as MNHNY and CDR2 as SVGAGI (reference sequence). The DNA of the CDR3 is TGTGCCAGCCACAGGGGCCGCTCCTACAATGAGCAGTTCTTC. It is translated as CASHRGRSYNEQFF.

Remarks on this clonotype: This may come from a read error, since a much larger clone is one base off. CDR3 nucleotides: TGCAGTGCTAGAGTGGCGGGGAACCATGGCTACACCTTC. Translating it yields CSARVAGNHGYTF. This sequence joins TRBV20-1 and TRBJ1-2; D gene unclear. CDR3 size: 13 residues. V lost 1 base and J lost 6, with 12 bases in between. Germline values: CDR1 DFQATT, CDR2 SNEGSKA (reference sequence).